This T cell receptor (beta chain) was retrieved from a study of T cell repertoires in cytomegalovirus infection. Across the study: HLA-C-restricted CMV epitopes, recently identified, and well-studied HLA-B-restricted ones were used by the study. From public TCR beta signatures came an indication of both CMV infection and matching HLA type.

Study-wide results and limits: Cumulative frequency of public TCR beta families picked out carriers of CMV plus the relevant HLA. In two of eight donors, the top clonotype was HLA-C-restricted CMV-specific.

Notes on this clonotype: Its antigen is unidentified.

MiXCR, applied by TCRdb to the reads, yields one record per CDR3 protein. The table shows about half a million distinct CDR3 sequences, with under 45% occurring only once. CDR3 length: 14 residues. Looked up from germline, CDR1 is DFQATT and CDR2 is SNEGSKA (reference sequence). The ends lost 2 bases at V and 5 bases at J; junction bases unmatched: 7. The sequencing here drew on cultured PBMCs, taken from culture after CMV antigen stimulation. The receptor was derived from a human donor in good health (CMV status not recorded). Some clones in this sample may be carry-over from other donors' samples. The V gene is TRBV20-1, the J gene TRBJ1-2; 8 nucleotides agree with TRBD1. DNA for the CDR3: TGCAGTGCTAGAAGCAGGGGGCGTACGTATGGCTACACCTTC. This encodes CSARSRGRTYGYTF.